Below, 27 T cell receptor beta chains from the same sample are listed, as sequenced in a study of T cells after yellow fever vaccination (dated 2019 in TCRdb). The library was produced with 5' RACE. These reads were obtained on an Illumina NovaSeq 6000. Clones were called with MiXCR by TCRdb after fastp trimmed the public reads at Q25, and only in-frame beta chains were retained. Here each entry gathers all rows of one CDR3 protein and keeps the most common genes and DNA. In this sample the table shows more than 200,000 distinct CDR3 sequences, about 3.7% of which occur a single time. The leading ten clones occupy 15% to 20% of the sample. The treatment or condition label on this specimen signifies: live attenuated yellow fever vaccine strain. The sample here was PBMCs, taken 15 days after the yellow fever booster vaccination. These receptors were obtained from a man aged 18 to 30 who received the YFV17D yellow fever vaccine.

This clonotype was observed at least ten times. The J gene is TRBJ2-1, the V gene TRBV20-1, with 11 bases matching TRBD1. The CDR3 extends over 14 amino acids. V dropped 1 base and J dropped 5; count of bases not matched to a gene: 1. The germline gives CDR1 DFQATT, CDR2 SNEGSKA (reference sequence). The CDR3 reads CSARGTGGHNEQFF. The CDR3 DNA sequence: TGCAGTGCTAGAGGGACAGGGGGCCACAATGAGCAGTTCTTC.

This clonotype showed up many times. The chain couples TRBV7-2 to TRBJ1-5; 7 nucleotides line up with TRBD1. In germline, CDR1 is SGHTA, CDR2 FQGNSA. This CDR3 has 15 amino acids. The ends lost 1 base at V and 6 bases at J; junction bases unmatched: 6. CDR3 in amino acids: CASSLVEGAGQPQHF. In nucleotides, the CDR3 is TGTGCCAGCAGCTTAGTGGAGGGGGCGGGTCAGCCCCAGCATTTT.

This clonotype was seen ten or more times. The V call is TRBV25-1, the J call TRBJ1-2; 7 bases agree with TRBD1. CDR3 length: 13 residues. Per germline, CDR1 MGHDK and CDR2 SYGVNS. V shed 4 bases, J shed 5 bases, and the junction held 4 bases outside the gene matches. The CDR3 bases are TGTGCCAGCAGTGGGACAGGTCCGTATGGCTACACCTTC. It translates to CASSGTGPYGYTF.

This clonotype has ten or more counts. The rearrangement joins TRBV5-1 to TRBJ1-3, with no clear D. V lost 4 bases, J lost 4 bases, and 9 bases lay in between. The CDR3 spans 13 residues. Germline CDR1 SGHRS, CDR2 YFSETQ. The CDR3 here is CASSEVSGNTIYF. DNA of the CDR3: TGCGCCAGCAGCGAAGTGTCCGGAAACACCATATATTTT.

Details on this clonotype: Compared with germline, one end of the junction differs, possibly owing to a read error. The chain employs TRBV12-3 or TRBV12-4 and TRBJ1-1; D gene ambiguous. This CDR3 spans 12 amino acids. CDR3 coding DNA: TGTGCCAGCGGTTTTTGGAACACTGAAGCTTTCTTT. It translates to CASGFWNTEAFF.

This clonotype has a count of ten or more. CDR3 sequence reads: CASSLGVEVKEFF. The CDR3 coding sequence is TGTGCCAGCAGCTTAGGGGTTGAGGTAAAGGAGTTCTTC. This chain connects TRBV7-2 to TRBJ2-1, with D unclear. This CDR3 comprises 13 residues. Germline loops: CDR1 SGHTA, CDR2 FQGNSA. V gave up 1 base and J gave up 14 bases, with 15 bases separating them.

This clonotype was detected many times. This chain uses TRBV6-5 with TRBJ1-5; TRBD1 agrees at 9 bases. The V segment lost 4 bases and the J segment 0 bases; nucleotides outside the gene matches: 4. The CDR3 sequence is 16 residues long. Germline V lookup: CDR1 MNHEY, CDR2 SVGAGI. The CDR3 DNA sequence: TGTGCCAGCAGTTCCGACAGGGGGGCTAGCAATCAGCCCCAGCATTTT. It is translated as CASSSDRGASNQPQHF.

This clonotype was recorded many times. The V and J genes are TRBV20-1 and TRBJ2-5; D uncertain. The germline CDR1 and CDR2 sequences are DFQATT and SNEGSKA (reference sequence). V lost 6 bases, J lost 5 bases, and 7 bases lay in between. CDR3 size: 10 residues. The CDR3: CSAVRETQYF. The DNA of the CDR3 is TGCAGTGCCGTTCGGGAGACCCAGTACTTC.

This clonotype was picked up many times. The rearrangement joins TRBV29-1 to TRBJ2-1; 8 nucleotides match TRBD2. This CDR3 spans 14 amino acids. Germline CDR1 SQVTM, CDR2 ANQGSEA. V was clipped by 5 bases and J by 9 bases; unmatched bases: 12. As DNA, the CDR3 is TGCAGCGTTACGCCTAGCGGGCCGGACGGTGAGCAGTTCTTC. Its protein is CSVTPSGPDGEQFF.

This clonotype was detected ten times or more. In DNA form, the CDR3 reads TGTGCCACCAGCAGAGAAAACTATGGCTACACCTTC. Encoded protein: CATSRENYGYTF. V gene TRBV15 combines with J gene TRBJ1-2; D is unclear. The CDR3 totals 12 residues. With 0 bases removed from V and 2 bases from J, the gap between germline ends came to 1 base. From germline, CDR1 is LNHNV and CDR2 YYDKDF (reference sequence).

This clonotype was seen many times. The rearrangement joins TRBV20-1 to TRBJ1-5; the D is unclear. CDR1 DFQATT and CDR2 SNEGSKA come from the germline V gene (reference sequence). V was clipped by 0 bases and J by 7 bases, with 7 bases between them. This CDR3 has 12 residues. The CDR3 sequence is CSARDLRQPQHF. The DNA for the CDR3 is TGCAGTGCTAGAGATCTACGACAGCCCCAGCATTTT.

The sample holds many counts of this clonotype. V and J are TRBV6-5 and TRBJ1-1; no clear D gene. Trimming left V 8 bases short and J 1 base short, with 11 bases between. The CDR3 is made up of 13 amino acids. Per the germline V gene, CDR1 is MNHEY and CDR2 is SVGAGI. CDR3 sequence: CASGDTRNTEAFF. In DNA, the CDR3 is TGTGCCAGCGGTGACACGAGGAACACTGAAGCTTTCTTT.

This clonotype was observed many times. The V gene is TRBV5-1, the J gene TRBJ1-3, with 9 positions matching TRBD1. Germline V gives CDR1 SGHRS, CDR2 YFSETQ. The CDR3 runs 18 residues. Trimming at V came to 4 bases and at J to 2 bases, leaving 13 bases not matched to a gene. The CDR3 DNA is TGCGCCAGCAGCCCACGAAGCGGACAGGGGAGAACTGGAAACACCATATATTTT. Translating it yields CASSPRSGQGRTGNTIYF.

The chain combines TRBV6-2 or TRBV6-3 with TRBJ1-6; D unresolved. CDR3 length: 13 residues. Germline CDR1 MNHEY, CDR2 SVGEGT. Trimming took off 6 bases at V and 14 bases at J, with 17 bases between the two ends. The CDR3 nucleotides are TGTGCCAGCAGCCAGGCGGCGACGAGTTCCCTCCACTTT. Amino acid sequence: CASSQAATSSLHF.

This clonotype occurred many times. This sequence joins TRBV6-5 and TRBJ2-5; D might be TRBD2 (5 bases). CDR1 is MNHEY, CDR2 SVGAGI, per germline. The V end was cut by 6 bases, the J end by 5 bases, with 16 bases between. The CDR3 totals 14 residues. The chain's CDR3 is CASRKVLASETQYF. The CDR3 DNA sequence: TGTGCCAGCAGAAAGGTCCTAGCTTCCGAGACCCAGTACTTC.

This clonotype came up many times. This CDR3 reads CASSLAPGYGSPLHF. In DNA form, the CDR3 reads TGTGCCAGCAGCTTAGCCCCGGGGTACGGTTCACCCCTCCACTTT. The gene calls are TRBV7-2 and TRBJ1-6, with D uncertain. From germline, CDR1 is SGHTA and CDR2 FQGNSA. This CDR3 contains 15 residues. V lost 0 bases and J lost 9, with 12 bases in between.

This clonotype has just one count. J is TRBJ2-2 and V is TRBV6-2 or TRBV6-3; D remains ambiguous. Germline assignment: CDR1 MNHEY and CDR2 SVGEGT. The CDR3 consists of 15 residues. Between the trimmed V and J ends, which lost 0 bases and 0 bases, there was a span of 5 bases. The CDR3 reads CASSYSPANTGELFF. CDR3 in DNA: TGTGCCAGCAGTTACTCGCCCGCGAACACCGGGGAGCTGTTTTTT.

At least ten counts were recorded for this clonotype. The rearrangement uses TRBV27 and TRBJ1-6; perhaps TRBD1 as D (5 bases). V was cut by 7 bases and J by 10 bases, with 11 bases left in between. The germline V gene encodes CDR1 MNHEY and CDR2 SMNVEV (reference sequence). CDR3 size: 12 residues. CDR3 sequence (DNA): TGTGCCAGCAAAGGGGTAGGGTCACCCCTCCACTTT. Translation: CASKGVGSPLHF.

Many counts were recorded for this clonotype. This chain connects TRBV6-2 or TRBV6-3 to TRBJ2-2, with D tentatively TRBD1 (5 bases). Trimming removed 7 bases from V and 1 base from J, with 16 bases in between. The CDR3 contains 16 residues. Germline assignment: CDR1 MNHEY and CDR2 SVGEGT. The CDR3 protein is CASTLQAGKNTGELFF. In nucleotides, the CDR3 is TGTGCCAGCACCCTCCAGGCAGGGAAGAACACCGGGGAGCTGTTTTTT.

At least ten counts were recorded for this clonotype. The gene calls are TRBV20-1 and TRBJ2-3, with 9 nucleotides matching TRBD2. CDR3 length: 14 amino acids. Germline V lookup: CDR1 DFQATT, CDR2 SNEGSKA (reference sequence). V was pared by 1 base and J by 7 bases, with 6 bases of the junction left unmatched. The CDR3 loop reads CSARGSGGSHTQYF. CDR3 sequence (DNA): TGCAGTGCTAGAGGGAGCGGGGGGTCACATACGCAGTATTTT.

This clonotype was detected many times. This sequence joins TRBV6-4 and TRBJ2-2; TRBD1 might be the D (5 bases). The germline CDR1 and CDR2 sequences are MRHNA and SNTAGT. Trimming removed 4 bases at V and 4 bases at J, with 7 bases between. The CDR3 is 13 residues long. The CDR3 is CASSAQGTGELFF. The CDR3 DNA follows: TGTGCCAGCAGTGCTCAGGGCACCGGGGAGCTGTTTTTT.

This clonotype occurred many times. The chain employs TRBV20-1 and TRBJ1-5; a weak D match, TRBD1 (5 bases). The germline V and J ends were trimmed by 6 bases and 4 bases, with 10 bases remaining between them. The CDR3 has 12 amino acids. Germline CDR1 reads DFQATT; CDR2 reads SNEGSKA (reference sequence). Written as DNA, the CDR3 is TGCAGTGCAAGGGGTGATAATCAGCCCCAGCATTTT. Translating it yields CSARGDNQPQHF.

This clonotype has more than one count but fewer than ten. V gene TRBV6-5 combines with J gene TRBJ1-2; TRBD1 aligns across 10 bases. The CDR3 length is 17 residues. V shed 0 bases, J shed 4 bases, and the junction held 8 bases outside the gene matches. CDR1 is MNHEY, CDR2 SVGAGI, per germline. The CDR3 DNA reads TGTGCCAGCAGTTACTCGACCCCCGGGACAGGGGCCTATGGCTACACCTTC. This codes for CASSYSTPGTGAYGYTF.

V gene TRBV6-5 combines with J gene TRBJ1-2, with 8 nucleotides matching TRBD1. The trim removed 0 bases at V and 4 bases at J, leaving 10 bases unmatched. The CDR3 extends over 17 amino acids. Germline V lookup: CDR1 MNHEY, CDR2 SVGAGI. This CDR3 reads CASSYSGQAAGFYGYTF. CDR3 in DNA: TGTGCCAGCAGTTACTCGGGACAGGCGGCGGGATTCTATGGCTACACCTTC.

This clonotype was detected many times. DNA of the CDR3: TGTGCCAGCAGTGGTTCAGGTAACGAGCAGTACGTC. This translates into CASSGSGNEQYV. The chain couples TRBV28 to TRBJ2-7; D ambiguous. V lost 5 bases and J 5 bases, leaving 10 bases between the germline ends. Germline CDR1 and CDR2: MDHEN and SYDVKM. The CDR3 length is 12 residues.

This clonotype was recorded many times. V usage is TRBV7-9 and J usage is TRBJ2-7, with 12 nucleotides matching TRBD2. V shed 5 bases and J 6 bases; nucleotides not matched to a gene: 14. The CDR3 contains 17 residues. In germline, CDR1 is SEHNR, CDR2 FQNEAQ (reference sequence). This CDR3 is CASSPLEPGLAGREQYF. In DNA form, the CDR3 reads TGTGCCAGCAGCCCGCTCGAACCGGGACTAGCGGGTCGCGAGCAGTACTTC.

This clonotype was seen ten or more times. The chain combines TRBV7-2 with TRBJ2-5; TRBD2 matches 9 bases. This CDR3 is 17 amino acids long. V lost 2 bases to trimming and J lost 1 base; unmatched junction nucleotides: 8. CDR1 is SGHTA, CDR2 FQGNSA, per germline. The CDR3 is CASSLNPAGGSQETQYF. CDR3 nucleotides: TGTGCCAGCAGCTTAAATCCAGCGGGGGGCTCCCAAGAGACCCAGTACTTC.